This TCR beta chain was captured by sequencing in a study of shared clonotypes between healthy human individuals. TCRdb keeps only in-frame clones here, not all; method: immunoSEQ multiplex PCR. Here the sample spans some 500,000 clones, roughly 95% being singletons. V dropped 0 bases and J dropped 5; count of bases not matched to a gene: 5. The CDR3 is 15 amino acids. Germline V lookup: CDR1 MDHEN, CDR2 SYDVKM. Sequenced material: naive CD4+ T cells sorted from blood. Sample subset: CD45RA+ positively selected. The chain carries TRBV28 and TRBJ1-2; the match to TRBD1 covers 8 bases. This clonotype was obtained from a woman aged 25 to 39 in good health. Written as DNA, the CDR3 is TGTGCCAGCAGTTTATGGGACAGGGCGTCTTATGGCTACACCTTC. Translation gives CASSLWDRASYGYTF.